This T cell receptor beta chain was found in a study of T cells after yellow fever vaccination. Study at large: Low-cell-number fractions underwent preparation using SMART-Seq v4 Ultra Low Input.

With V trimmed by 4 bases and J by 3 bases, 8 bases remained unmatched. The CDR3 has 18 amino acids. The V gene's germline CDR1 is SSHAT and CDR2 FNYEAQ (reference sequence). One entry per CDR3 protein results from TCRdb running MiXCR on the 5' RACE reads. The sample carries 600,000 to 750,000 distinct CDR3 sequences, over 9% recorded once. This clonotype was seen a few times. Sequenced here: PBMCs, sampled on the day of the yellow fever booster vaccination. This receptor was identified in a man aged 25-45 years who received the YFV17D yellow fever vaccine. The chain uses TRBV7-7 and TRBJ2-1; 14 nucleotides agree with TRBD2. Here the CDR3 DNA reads TGTGCCAGCAGCTCGGGACTAGCGGGAGCCCCTAGCTACAATGAGCAGTTCTTC. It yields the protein CASSSGLAGAPSYNEQFF. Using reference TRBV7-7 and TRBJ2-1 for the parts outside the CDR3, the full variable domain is GAGVSQSPRYKVTKRGQDVTLRCDPISSHATLYWYQQALGQGPEFLTYFNYEAQPDKSGLPSDRFSAERPEGSISTLTIQRTEQRDSAMYRCASSSGLAGAPSYNEQFFGPGTRLTVL.